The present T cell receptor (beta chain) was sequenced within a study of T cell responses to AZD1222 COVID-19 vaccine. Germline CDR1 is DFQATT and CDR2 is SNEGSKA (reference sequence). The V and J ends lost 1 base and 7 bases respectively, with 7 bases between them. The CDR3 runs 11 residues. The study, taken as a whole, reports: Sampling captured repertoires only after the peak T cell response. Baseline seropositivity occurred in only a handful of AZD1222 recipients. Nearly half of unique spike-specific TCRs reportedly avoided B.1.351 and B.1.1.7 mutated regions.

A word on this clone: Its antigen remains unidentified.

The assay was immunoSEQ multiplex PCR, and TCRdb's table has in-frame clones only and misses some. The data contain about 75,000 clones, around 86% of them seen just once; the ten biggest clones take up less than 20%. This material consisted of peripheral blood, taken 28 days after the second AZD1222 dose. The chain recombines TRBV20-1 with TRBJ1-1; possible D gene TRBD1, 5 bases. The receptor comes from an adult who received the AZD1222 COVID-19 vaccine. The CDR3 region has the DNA TGCAGTGCTAGAGGGGGGTATGAAGCTTTCTTT. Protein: CSARGGYEAFF.